These T cell receptor beta chains were read from a single sample in a study of cytomegalovirus exposure and HLA in healthy donors. Using immunoSEQ multiplex PCR, the repertoire was profiled, and TCRdb retains in-frame clones only, with some absent. Of about 150,000 clones listed, roughly 77% are singletons. The sequencing sample was made of PBMCs. Receptors were obtained from a man aged 30 to 45 in good health and CMV-seropositive. Both conserved end residues are part of each CDR3. D genes are given only for firm matches. Part of the rows lack a size; the others show once, few, many or a class for expanded clones.

CASSAKYEQYF TGTGCCAGCAGTGCAAAATACGAGCAGTACTTC NA 11 TRBV2 NA TRBJ2-7
CASTSPHGGYGYTF TGTGCCAGCACCTCGCCGCACGGAGGTTATGGCTACACCTTC NA 14 TRBV28 NA TRBJ1-2
CASSGGRRRTDTQYF TGTGCCAGCAGTGGTGGGAGGAGGAGGACAGATACGCAGTATTTT NA 15 TRBV27 NA TRBJ2-3
CASGLRTGGDEQFF TGTGCTAGTGGTTTGAGGACAGGGGGCGATGAGCAGTTCTTC TRBD1 14 TRBV12-5 few TRBJ2-1
CASSPRQGYNNEQFF TGTGCCAGCAGCCCCCGACAGGGGTATAACAATGAGCAGTTCTTC TRBD1 15 TRBV7-3 NA TRBJ2-1
CATSRDQGQETQYF TGTGCCACCAGCAGAGATCAGGGGCAAGAGACCCAGTACTTC NA 14 TRBV15 NA TRBJ2-5
CASSLGQGADTQYF TGCGCCAGCAGCCTGGGACAGGGGGCAGATACGCAGTATTTT TRBD1 14 TRBV5-1 once TRBJ2-3
CASRGSTGYNQPQHF TGTGCCAGCAGAGGGAGTACAGGGTACAATCAGCCCCAGCATTTT NA 15 TRBV28 NA TRBJ1-5
CASSIRLAVYYEQYF TGTGCCAGTAGTATTAGACTAGCGGTTTACTACGAGCAGTACTTC TRBD2 15 TRBV19 NA TRBJ2-7
CASSLDRSYRVDEAFF TGTGCCAGCAGTCTGGACAGGTCCTACCGCGTGGATGAAGCTTTCTTT TRBD1 16 TRBV27 NA TRBJ1-1
CASSVVPGPSSGELFF TGTGCCAGCAGCGTAGTCCCAGGGCCGTCTTCCGGGGAGCTGTTTTTT NA 16 TRBV9 once TRBJ2-2
CAWSTGVAGELFF TGTGCCTGGAGTACCGGGGTCGCCGGGGAGCTGTTTTTT NA 13 TRBV30 NA TRBJ2-2
CASSRGNTEAFF TGTGCCAGCAGTAGGGGGAACACTGAAGCTTTCTTT NA 12 TRBV6-5 NA TRBJ1-1
CASSSDGSGRRDTQYF TGCGCCAGCAGCTCCGACGGGAGCGGGAGGCGCGATACGCAGTATTTT TRBD2 16 TRBV5-1 NA TRBJ2-3
CASSRWTGGGNTIYF TGCGCCAGCAGCCGGTGGACAGGCGGTGGAAACACCATATATTTT TRBD1 15 TRBV5-1 NA TRBJ1-3
CASSIVPGASGNSYNEQFF TGTGCCAGTAGTATAGTCCCCGGGGCTAGCGGGAACTCCTACAATGAGCAGTTCTTC TRBD2 19 TRBV19 few TRBJ2-1
CASSVDRNQPQHF TGTGCCAGCAGCGTAGACAGGAATCAGCCCCAGCATTTT NA 13 TRBV6-4 NA TRBJ1-5
CASSQEDRTGKVHEQFF TGCGCCAGCAGCCAAGAGGACAGGACAGGGAAGGTCCATGAGCAGTTCTTC TRBD1 17 TRBV4-3 NA TRBJ2-1
CASSFSNADNSPLHF TGTGCCAGCAGCTTTAGTAATGCCGATAATTCACCCCTCCACTTT NA 15 TRBV5-6 NA TRBJ1-6
CASSDRLAGVRDTQYF TGCGCCAGCAGTGACCGACTAGCGGGAGTGAGAGATACGCAGTATTTT TRBD2 16 TRBV10-1 once TRBJ2-3
CASSLSDRANYGYTF TGTGCCAGCAGCTTATCGGACAGGGCCAACTATGGCTACACCTTC TRBD1 15 TRBV11-1 NA TRBJ1-2
CASSPPQAHGGIGNTIYF TGTGCCAGCAGCCCACCCCAGGCCCATGGGGGGATAGGGAACACCATATATTTT NA 18 TRBV9 NA TRBJ1-3
CASSFETSLRAEQFF TGTGCCAGCAGCTTTGAGACTAGTTTACGAGCCGAGCAGTTCTTC NA 15 TRBV5-6 NA TRBJ2-1
CASSLALGNGYTF TGTGCCAGCAGCTTAGCACTTGGTAATGGCTACACCTTC NA 13 TRBV11-1 NA TRBJ1-2
CASSARTGNYGYTF TGTGCCAGCAGCGCTCGGACAGGGAACTATGGCTACACCTTC TRBD1 14 TRBV9 NA TRBJ1-2
CASSPQGLGNEKLFF TGCGCCAGCAGCCCACAGGGGCTAGGTAATGAAAAACTGTTTTTT TRBD1 15 TRBV4-3 NA TRBJ1-4
CASSWAGTGSDEQFF TGCGCCAGCAGCTGGGCCGGGACAGGGAGCGATGAGCAGTTCTTC TRBD1 15 TRBV5-1 NA TRBJ2-1
CASSAMGQGDTEAFF TGTGCCAGCAGCGCTATGGGACAGGGTGACACTGAAGCTTTCTTT TRBD1 15 TRBV11-1 NA TRBJ1-1
CASSSLRGGGETQYF TGTGCCAGCAGTTCCCTGCGGGGGGGCGGAGAGACCCAGTACTTC TRBD2 15 TRBV27 NA TRBJ2-5
CASSDSGGRDEQFF TGTGCCAGCAGTGACTCGGGCGGGAGGGATGAGCAGTTCTTC TRBD2 14 TRBV6-4 once TRBJ2-1
CASSSSTDTQYF TGTGCCAGCAGCTCTAGCACAGATACGCAGTATTTT NA 12 TRBV11-2 NA TRBJ2-3
CASSSQGARETQYF TGTGCCAGCAGCTCTCAGGGGGCCCGTGAGACCCAGTACTTC NA 14 TRBV21-1 few TRBJ2-5
CASSFSVENTEAFF TGTGCCAGCAGTTTTTCCGTAGAGAACACTGAAGCTTTCTTT NA 14 TRBV6-5 NA TRBJ1-1
CASGRDSELSSYEQYF TGTGCCAGCGGTCGGGACAGCGAATTGAGCTCCTACGAGCAGTACTTC TRBD1 16 TRBV2 NA TRBJ2-7
CASSLRSGGEYEQYF TGTGCCAGCAGCTTACGAAGCGGGGGCGAGTACGAGCAGTACTTC TRBD2 15 TRBV7-2 NA TRBJ2-7
CASDPGQGGNTIYF TGTGCTAGTGACCCGGGACAGGGTGGAAACACCATATATTTT TRBD1 14 TRBV12-5 NA TRBJ1-3
CASSRTGGAPYGYTF TGTGCCAGCAGTAGGACAGGGGGCGCACCCTATGGCTACACCTTC TRBD1 15 TRBV28 NA TRBJ1-2
CASSSGLADTDTQYF TGCGCCAGCAGCTCGGGACTAGCGGACACAGATACGCAGTATTTT TRBD2 15 TRBV5-1 NA TRBJ2-3
CASSFPGAGNTIYF TGTGCCAGCAGCTTCCCAGGGGCTGGAAACACCATATATTTT NA 14 TRBV5-5 NA TRBJ1-3
CSVVIITLVGGNEQFF TGCAGCGTTGTCATCATCACGTTAGTAGGGGGAAATGAGCAGTTCTTC NA 16 TRBV29-1 NA TRBJ2-1
CASSFDSFSMNTEAFF TGTGCCAGCAGTTTCGACAGCTTCAGTATGAACACTGAAGCTTTCTTT NA 16 TRBV6-5 once TRBJ1-1
CASRDRENSPLHF TGTGCCAGCCGGGACAGGGAGAATTCACCCCTCCACTTT TRBD1 13 TRBV19 NA TRBJ1-6
CASSLEPEETQYF TGCGCCAGCAGCTTGGAACCGGAGGAGACCCAGTACTTC NA 13 TRBV5-1 NA TRBJ2-5
CAISEGTSGTRNEQFF TGTGCCATCAGTGAGGGAACTAGCGGGACTAGGAATGAGCAGTTCTTC TRBD2 16 TRBV10-3 NA TRBJ2-1
CASSLRGVNEQYF TGTGCCAGCAGCTTGAGGGGCGTCAACGAGCAGTACTTC NA 13 TRBV5-8 NA TRBJ2-7
CASRGGDTLDEQYF TGTGCCAGCAGAGGGGGGGACACCTTGGACGAGCAGTACTTC NA 14 TRBV27 NA TRBJ2-7
CASSIDGGGAGNEQFF TGTGCCAGTAGTATAGACGGCGGGGGGGCAGGAAATGAGCAGTTCTTC TRBD2 16 TRBV19 NA TRBJ2-1
CATSRVQGVTGELFF TGCGCCACCAGCAGAGTACAGGGGGTAACCGGGGAGCTGTTTTTT TRBD1 15 TRBV15 NA TRBJ2-2
CASSQDPRDYNEQFF TGCGCCAGCAGCCAAGATCCGCGGGACTACAATGAGCAGTTCTTC NA 15 TRBV4-1 NA TRBJ2-1
CAIRDSGGSSYNEQFF TGTGCCATCAGGGATAGCGGGGGGAGCTCCTACAATGAGCAGTTCTTC TRBD2 16 TRBV10-3 NA TRBJ2-1
CASSLAPLDRFYGYTF TGTGCCAGCAGCTTAGCCCCCTTAGACAGATTCTATGGCTACACCTTC NA 16 TRBV11-2 once TRBJ1-2
CASSEEIGGEAFF TGTGCCAGCAGTGAGGAGATAGGAGGTGAAGCTTTCTTT NA 13 TRBV6-4 once TRBJ1-1
CASSLMGGQSTDTQYF TGTGCCAGCAGCTTAATGGGCGGGCAGAGCACAGATACGCAGTATTTT NA 16 TRBV7-8 NA TRBJ2-3
CAWSEVRKAFF TGTGCCTGGAGTGAGGTCAGGAAAGCTTTCTTT NA 11 TRBV30 NA TRBJ1-1
CASGQGPDTEAFF TGTGCCAGCGGACAGGGGCCGGACACTGAAGCTTTCTTT TRBD1 13 TRBV9 NA TRBJ1-1